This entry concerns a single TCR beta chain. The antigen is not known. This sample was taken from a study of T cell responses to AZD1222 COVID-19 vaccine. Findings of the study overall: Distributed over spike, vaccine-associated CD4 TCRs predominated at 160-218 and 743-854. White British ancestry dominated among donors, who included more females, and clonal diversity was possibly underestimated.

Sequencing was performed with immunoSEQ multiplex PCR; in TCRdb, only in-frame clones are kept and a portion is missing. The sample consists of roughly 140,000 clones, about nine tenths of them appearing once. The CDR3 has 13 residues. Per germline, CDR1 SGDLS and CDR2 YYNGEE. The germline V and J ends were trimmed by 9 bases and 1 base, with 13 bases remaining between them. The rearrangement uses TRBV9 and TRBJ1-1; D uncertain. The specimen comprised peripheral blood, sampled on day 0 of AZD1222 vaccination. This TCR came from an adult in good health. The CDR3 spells CATPRAENTEAFF. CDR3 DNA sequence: TGTGCCACCCCTAGGGCGGAGAACACTGAAGCTTTCTTT.